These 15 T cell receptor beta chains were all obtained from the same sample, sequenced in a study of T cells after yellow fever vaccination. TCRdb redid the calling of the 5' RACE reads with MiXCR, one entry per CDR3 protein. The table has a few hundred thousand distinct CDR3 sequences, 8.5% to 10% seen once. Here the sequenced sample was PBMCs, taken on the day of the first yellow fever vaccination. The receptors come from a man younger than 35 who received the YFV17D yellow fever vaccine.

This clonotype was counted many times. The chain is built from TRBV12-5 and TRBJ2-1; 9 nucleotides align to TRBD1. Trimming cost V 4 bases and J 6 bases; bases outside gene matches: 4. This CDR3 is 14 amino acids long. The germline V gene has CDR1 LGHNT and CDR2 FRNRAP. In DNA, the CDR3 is TGTGCTAGTGGTTCCGGGACAGGGATCAATGAGCAGTTCTTC. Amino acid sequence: CASGSGTGINEQFF.

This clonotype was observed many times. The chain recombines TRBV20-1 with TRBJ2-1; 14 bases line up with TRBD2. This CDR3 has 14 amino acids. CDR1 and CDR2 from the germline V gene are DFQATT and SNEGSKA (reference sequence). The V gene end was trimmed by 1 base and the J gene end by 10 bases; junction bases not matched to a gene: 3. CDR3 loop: CSARGGLAGAEQFF. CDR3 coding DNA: TGCAGTGCTAGAGGGGGACTAGCGGGGGCGGAGCAGTTCTTC.

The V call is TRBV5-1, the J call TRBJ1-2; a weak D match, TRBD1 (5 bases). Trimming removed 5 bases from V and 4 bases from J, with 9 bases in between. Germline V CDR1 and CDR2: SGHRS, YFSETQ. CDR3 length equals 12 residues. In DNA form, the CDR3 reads TGCGCCAGCAGTGGGGACCTCTATGGCTACACCTTC. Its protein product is CASSGDLYGYTF.

The CDR3 DNA follows: TGCGCCAGCAGCTTGGGAGGGACAGGGAGAGGAGAGACCCAGTACTTC. It yields the protein CASSLGGTGRGETQYF. V is TRBV5-1 and J is TRBJ2-5, with 9 nucleotides matching TRBD1. Germline V gene lookup returns CDR1 SGHRS and CDR2 YFSETQ. The CDR3 is made up of 16 amino acids. The junction had 7 bases not matched to a gene; V was cut back by 0 bases and J by 4 bases.

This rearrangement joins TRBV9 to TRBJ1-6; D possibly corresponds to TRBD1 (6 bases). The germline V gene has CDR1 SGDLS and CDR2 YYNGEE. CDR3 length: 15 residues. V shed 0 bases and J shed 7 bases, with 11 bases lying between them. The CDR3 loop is CASSVGTGANSPLHF. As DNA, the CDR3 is TGTGCCAGCAGCGTAGGTACGGGGGCAAATTCACCCCTCCACTTT.

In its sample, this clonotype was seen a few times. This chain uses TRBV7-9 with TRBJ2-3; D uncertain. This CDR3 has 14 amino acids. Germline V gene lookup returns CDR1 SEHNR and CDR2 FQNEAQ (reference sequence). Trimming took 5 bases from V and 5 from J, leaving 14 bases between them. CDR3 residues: CASSPRLVGDTQYF. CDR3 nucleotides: TGTGCCAGCAGCCCGAGGTTGGTGGGAGATACGCAGTATTTT.

The CDR3 loop reads CSVSPGNTEAFF. The CDR3, as DNA: TGCAGCGTTAGCCCTGGGAACACTGAAGCTTTCTTT. This chain uses TRBV29-1 with TRBJ1-1; D gene uncertain. The CDR3 runs to 12 residues. The germline CDR1 and CDR2 sequences are SQVTM and ANQGSEA. Deletions cut 5 bases from V and 1 base from J, with 8 bases between. Full variable domain (rest looked up from reference TRBV29-1 and TRBJ1-1): SAVISQKPSRDICQRGTSLTIQCQVDSQVTMMFWYRQQPGQSLTLIATANQGSEATYESGFVIDKFPISRPNLTFSTLTVSNMSPEDSSIYLCSVSPGNTEAFFGQGTRLTVV.

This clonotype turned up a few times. CDR3 sequence (DNA): TGCGCCAGAAAGCGGACTAGCGGGGCCCCGGGATTTTCCGGGGAGCTGTTTTTT. It is translated as CARKRTSGAPGFSGELFF. This chain connects TRBV5-1 to TRBJ2-2; 12 nucleotides match TRBD2. The V segment lost 8 bases and the J segment 6 bases; nucleotides outside the gene matches: 17. Germline CDR1 reads SGHRS; CDR2 reads YFSETQ. The CDR3 contains 18 residues.

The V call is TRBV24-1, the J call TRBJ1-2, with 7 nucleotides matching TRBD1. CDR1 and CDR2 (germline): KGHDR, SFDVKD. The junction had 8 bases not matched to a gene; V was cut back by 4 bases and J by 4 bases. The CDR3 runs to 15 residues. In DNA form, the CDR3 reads TGTGCCACCAGTGACCCAACACAGGGGATCTATGGCTACACCTTC. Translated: CATSDPTQGIYGYTF.

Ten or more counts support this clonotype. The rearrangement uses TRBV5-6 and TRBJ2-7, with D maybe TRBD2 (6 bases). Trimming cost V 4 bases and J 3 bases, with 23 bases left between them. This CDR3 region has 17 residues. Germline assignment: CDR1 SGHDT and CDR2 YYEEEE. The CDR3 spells CASSPEGRWASDYEQYF. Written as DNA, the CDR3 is TGTGCCAGCAGCCCGGAGGGTAGGTGGGCTTCCGACTACGAGCAGTACTTC. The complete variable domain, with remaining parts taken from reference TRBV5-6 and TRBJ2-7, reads DAGVTQSPTHLIKTRGQQVTLRCSPKSGHDTVSWYQQALGQGPQFIFQYYEEEERQRGNFPDRFSGHQFPNYSSELNVNALLLGDSALYLCASSPEGRWASDYEQYFGPGTRLTVT.

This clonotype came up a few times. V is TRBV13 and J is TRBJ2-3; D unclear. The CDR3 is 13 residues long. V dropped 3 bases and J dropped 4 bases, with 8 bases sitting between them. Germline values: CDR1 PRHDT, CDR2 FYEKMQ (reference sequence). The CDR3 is CASSLRVADTQYF. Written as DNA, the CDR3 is TGTGCCAGCAGCTTGAGAGTGGCAGATACGCAGTATTTT.

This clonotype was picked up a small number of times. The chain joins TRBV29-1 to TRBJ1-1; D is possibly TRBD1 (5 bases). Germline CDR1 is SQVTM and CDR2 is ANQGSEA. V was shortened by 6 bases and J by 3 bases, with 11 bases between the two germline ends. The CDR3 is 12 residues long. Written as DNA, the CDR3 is TGCAGCGTCAATTGGGGGGACACTGAAGCTTTCTTT. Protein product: CSVNWGDTEAFF. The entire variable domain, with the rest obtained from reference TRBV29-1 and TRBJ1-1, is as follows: SAVISQKPSRDICQRGTSLTIQCQVDSQVTMMFWYRQQPGQSLTLIATANQGSEATYESGFVIDKFPISRPNLTFSTLTVSNMSPEDSSIYLCSVNWGDTEAFFGQGTRLTVV.

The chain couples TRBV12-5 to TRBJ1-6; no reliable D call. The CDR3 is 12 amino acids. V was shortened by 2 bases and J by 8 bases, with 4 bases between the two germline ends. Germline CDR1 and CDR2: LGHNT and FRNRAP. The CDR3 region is CASGLIYSPLHF. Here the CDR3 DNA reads TGTGCTAGTGGTTTGATATATTCACCCCTCCACTTT.

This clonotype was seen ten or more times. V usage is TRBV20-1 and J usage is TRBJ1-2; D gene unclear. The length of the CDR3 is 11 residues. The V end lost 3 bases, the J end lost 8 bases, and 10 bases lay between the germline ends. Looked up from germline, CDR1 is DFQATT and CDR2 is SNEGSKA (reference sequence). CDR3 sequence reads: CSAREVGGYTF. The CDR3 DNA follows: TGCAGTGCTAGGGAGGTCGGCGGCTACACCTTC.

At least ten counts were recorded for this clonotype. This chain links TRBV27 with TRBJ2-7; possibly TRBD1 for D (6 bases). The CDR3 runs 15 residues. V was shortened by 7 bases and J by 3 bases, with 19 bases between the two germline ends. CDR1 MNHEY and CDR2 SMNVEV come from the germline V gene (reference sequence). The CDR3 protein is CASTETGLASYEQYF. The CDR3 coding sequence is TGTGCCAGCACCGAAACAGGGCTAGCAAGCTACGAGCAGTACTTC.